This paragraph covers one T cell receptor beta chain sequence. Positively selected for CCR7, the CD45RO-negative cells used as naive CD8 cells excluded terminally differentiated effector memory CD45RA+ cells. The source of the sample is a study of shared clonotypes between healthy human individuals. Germline V CDR1 and CDR2: MGHRA, YSYEKL. With V trimmed by 3 bases and J by 8 bases, 6 bases remained unmatched. There are 13 residues in the CDR3. An approximately 200 ng quantity of DNA, 25,000 to 35,000 T cell genomes, went into the sorted-subset replicate PCRs. Original handling: ImmunoSEQ only sent back junction sequences with no quality scores, so filtering was done differently. The data were produced by immunoSEQ multiplex PCR, yet TCRdb's version contains in-frame clones alone and is incomplete. V, J and clone size are those of that table, while D and trimming were read from the DNA. The sample records under 1 million clones, 80% to 95% being singletons.

Specimen: naive CD8+ T cells sorted from blood. The sequence was obtained from a man aged 25 to 40 in good health. The chain uses TRBV4-1 and TRBJ1-1, with 7 bases aligning to TRBD1. The CDR3 protein is CASSQMTGLEAFF. Here the CDR3 DNA reads TGCGCCAGCAGCCAGATGACAGGGCTCGAAGCTTTCTTT.